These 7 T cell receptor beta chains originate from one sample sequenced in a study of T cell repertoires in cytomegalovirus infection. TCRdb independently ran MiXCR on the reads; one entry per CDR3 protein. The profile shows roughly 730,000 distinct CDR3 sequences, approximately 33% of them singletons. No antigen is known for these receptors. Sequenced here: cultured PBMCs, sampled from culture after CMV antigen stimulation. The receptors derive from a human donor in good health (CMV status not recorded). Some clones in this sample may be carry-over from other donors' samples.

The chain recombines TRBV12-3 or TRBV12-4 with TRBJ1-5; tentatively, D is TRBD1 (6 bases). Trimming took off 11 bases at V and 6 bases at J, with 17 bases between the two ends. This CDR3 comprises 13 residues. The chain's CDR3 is CACRRGAAQPQHF. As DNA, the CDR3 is TGTGCCTGCCGTCGGGGGGCGGCTCAGCCCCAGCATTTT.

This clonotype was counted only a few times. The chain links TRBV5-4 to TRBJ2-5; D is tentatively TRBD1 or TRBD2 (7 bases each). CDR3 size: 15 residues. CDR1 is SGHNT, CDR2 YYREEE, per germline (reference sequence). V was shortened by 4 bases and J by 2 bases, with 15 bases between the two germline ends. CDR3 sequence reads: CASSPRGGRQETQYF. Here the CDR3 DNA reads TGTGCCAGCAGCCCCAGGGGGGGAAGGCAAGAGACCCAGTACTTC.

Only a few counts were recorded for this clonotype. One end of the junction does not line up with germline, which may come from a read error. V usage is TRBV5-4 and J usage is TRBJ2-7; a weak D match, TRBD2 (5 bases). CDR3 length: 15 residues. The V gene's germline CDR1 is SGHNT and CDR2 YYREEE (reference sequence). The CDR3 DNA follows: TGTGCCAGCAGCTTTCCCGGGAATCTACGAGCTCGAGAACACTTC. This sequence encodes CASSFPGNLRAREHF.

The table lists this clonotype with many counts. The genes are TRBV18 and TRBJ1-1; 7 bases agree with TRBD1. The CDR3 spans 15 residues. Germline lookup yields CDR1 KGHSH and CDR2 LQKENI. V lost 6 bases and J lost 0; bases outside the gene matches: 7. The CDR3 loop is CASSLTGTMNTEAFF. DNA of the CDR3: TGTGCCAGCTCCCTGACAGGGACCATGAACACTGAAGCTTTCTTT.

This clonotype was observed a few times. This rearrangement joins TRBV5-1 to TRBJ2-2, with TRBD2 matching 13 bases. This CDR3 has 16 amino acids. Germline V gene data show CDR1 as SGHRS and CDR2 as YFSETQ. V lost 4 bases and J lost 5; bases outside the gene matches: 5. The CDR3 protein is CASSEPTSGGTGELFF. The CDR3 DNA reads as TGCGCCAGCAGCGAACCGACTAGCGGGGGGACCGGGGAGCTGTTTTTT.

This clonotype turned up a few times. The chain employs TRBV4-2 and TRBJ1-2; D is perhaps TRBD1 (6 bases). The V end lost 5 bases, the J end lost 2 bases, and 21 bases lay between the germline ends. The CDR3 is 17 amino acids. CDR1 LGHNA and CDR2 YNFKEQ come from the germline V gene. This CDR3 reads CASSERAAAGENYGYTF. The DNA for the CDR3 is TGTGCCAGCAGCGAAAGAGCGGCTGCAGGGGAGAACTATGGCTACACCTTC.

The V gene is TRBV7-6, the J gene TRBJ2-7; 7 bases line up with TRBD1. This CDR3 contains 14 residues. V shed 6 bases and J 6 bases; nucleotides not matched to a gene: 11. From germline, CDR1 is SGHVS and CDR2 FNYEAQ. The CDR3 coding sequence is TGTGCCAGCAGACCCCACGACAGGGATCCCGAGCAGTACTTC. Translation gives CASRPHDRDPEQYF.